This T cell receptor (beta chain) was profiled in a study of beta chain features in type 1 diabetes. Regarding the study as a whole: Significant though moderate, a shortening of TCRB CDR3s appeared in all four CD4+ subsets of Type 1 diabetes patients.

The V gene's germline CDR1 is SNHLY and CDR2 FYNNEI. The length of the CDR3 is 20 residues. The J segment lost 7 bases and the V segment lost 8 bases, leaving 26 bases of the junction unmatched. As regards this clone: The antigen remains unidentified.

The study reverse transcribed the entire isolated RNA, so it sequenced expressed TCRB transcripts. This table comes from immunoSEQ multiplex PCR, and its TCRdb copy is limited to in-frame clones, with some not included. The table records about 47,000 clones, around 45% of them present only once. The sequence derives from a man younger than 40 with type 1 diabetes. The sequenced material came from stem cell memory CD4+ T cells from blood. J is TRBJ2-1 and V is TRBV2; the match to TRBD2 covers 10 bases. The CDR3 reads CASPQLNKPGSGRAGNEQFF. The CDR3 nucleotides are TGTGCCAGCCCTCAGCTGAACAAGCCGGGAAGCGGGAGGGCCGGTAATGAGCAGTTCTTC.